A single sample gave rise to the 2 T cell receptor beta chains below, sequenced in a study of blood T cell repertoires in COVID-19. Measured with immunoSEQ multiplex PCR; TCRdb has only the in-frame clones, and not every one. The sample contains hundreds of thousands of clones, 70% to 90% of which appear only once. Sequenced: peripheral blood. Receptors originate from a young woman with active or convalescent COVID-19.

This rearrangement joins TRBV10-2 to TRBJ1-3, with D unclear. The CDR3 totals 12 residues. Trimming removed 6 bases at V and 4 bases at J, with 7 bases between. CDR1 and CDR2 from the germline V gene are WSHSY and SAAADI. For the CDR3, the DNA is TGCGCCAGCAGGGCCGAAGGAAACACCATATATTTT. Its translation: CASRAEGNTIYF.

This clone occurred once. V and J are TRBV6-6 and TRBJ2-2; TRBD1 agrees at 8 bases. V shed 5 bases, J shed 0 bases, and the junction held 11 bases outside the gene matches. Germline CDR1 reads MNHNY; CDR2 reads SVGAGI (reference sequence). The CDR3 has 18 amino acids. CDR3 amino acids: CASSRTHQGAANTGELFF. DNA for the CDR3: TGTGCCAGCAGTCGTACCCACCAGGGGGCTGCGAACACCGGGGAGCTGTTTTTT.